This entry lists 3 T cell receptor beta chains sequenced from one sample in a study of blood T cell repertoires in COVID-19. TCRdb's copy holds only in-frame clones and misses some; the assay was immunoSEQ multiplex PCR. The sample includes a few hundred thousand clones, approximately 86% seen only once; the top ten take 0.7% to 1%. The sequencing input was peripheral blood. All receptors derive from a human donor with COVID-19, enrolled during active disease. The donor label of this sample is uncertain.

The chain joins TRBV18 to TRBJ1-2, with D perhaps TRBD1 (6 bases). This CDR3 contains 13 residues. Trimming pared 3 bases from V and 6 bases from J, leaving 11 bases between. In germline, CDR1 is KGHSH, CDR2 LQKENI. Here the CDR3 reads CASSPAAGDGYTF. The CDR3 DNA follows: TGTGCCAGCTCACCGGCCGCAGGGGATGGCTACACCTTC.

This sequence joins TRBV29-1 and TRBJ1-2, with D possibly TRBD1 on 6 matching bases. Germline V CDR1 and CDR2: SQVTM, ANQGSEA. The CDR3 sequence is 14 residues long. The V gene lost 7 bases and the J gene lost 1 base, with 16 bases spanning the gap. The CDR3 protein is CSATGTLLNYGYTF. The CDR3 DNA sequence: TGCAGCGCTACCGGGACATTACTTAACTATGGCTACACCTTC.

This sequence joins TRBV19 and TRBJ2-1, with a tentative D call TRBD2 (5 bases). CDR1 and CDR2 (germline): LNHDA, SQIVND (reference sequence). Trimming cost V 5 bases and J 5 bases, with 22 bases left between them. This CDR3 region has 17 residues. The CDR3 protein is CASSAPSRGRPNNEQFF. As DNA, the CDR3 is TGTGCCAGTAGTGCCCCCTCCCGCGGGCGCCCAAACAATGAGCAGTTCTTC. Supplemented by reference TRBV19 and TRBJ2-1, the full variable domain reads DGGITQSPKYLFRKEGQNVTLSCEQNLNHDAMYWYRQDPGQGLRLIYYSQIVNDFQKGDIAEGYSVSREKKESFPLTVTSAQKNPTAFYLCASSAPSRGRPNNEQFFGPGTRLTVL.